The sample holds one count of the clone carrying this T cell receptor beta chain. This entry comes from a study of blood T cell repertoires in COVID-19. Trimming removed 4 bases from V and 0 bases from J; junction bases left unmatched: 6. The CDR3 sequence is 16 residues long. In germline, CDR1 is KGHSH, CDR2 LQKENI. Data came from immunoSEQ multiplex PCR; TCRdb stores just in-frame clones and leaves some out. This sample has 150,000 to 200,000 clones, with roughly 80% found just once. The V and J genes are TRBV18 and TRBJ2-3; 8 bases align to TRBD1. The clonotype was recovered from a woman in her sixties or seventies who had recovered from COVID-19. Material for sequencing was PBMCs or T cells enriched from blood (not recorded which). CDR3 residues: CASSRQGAGSTDTQYF. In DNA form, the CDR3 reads TGTGCCAGCTCACGGCAGGGGGCTGGAAGCACAGATACGCAGTATTTT.